Each of the 2 T cell receptor beta chains below was sequenced from the same sample in a study of long-term antiretroviral therapy in people with HIV. Researchers report immunoSEQ v3.0 was run at survey level. Sequencing used immunoSEQ multiplex PCR; TCRdb keeps in-frame clones, though not all of them. Counted here are 23,000 or so clones, 60% to 80% occurring once; the ten biggest clones make up more than 9.5%. Sample: unsorted PBMCs, taken 2.1 years after starting antiretroviral therapy. These receptors originate from a man aged 30-40 years with HIV.

On this clone itself: The junction shows a germline mismatch at one end, possibly a read error. This chain connects TRBV28 to TRBJ1-2; maybe TRBD1 (5 bases). CDR3 size: 11 residues. Germline loops: CDR1 MDHEN, CDR2 SYDVKM. CDR3 sequence reads: CASSLPRQTYF. As DNA, the CDR3 is TGTGCCAGCAGTTTACCTAGACAGACCTACTTC.

The chain employs TRBV19 and TRBJ2-2; D is unresolved. This CDR3 contains 15 residues. V lost 10 bases, J lost 6 bases, and 21 bases lay in between. The germline V gene has CDR1 LNHDA and CDR2 SQIVND (reference sequence). CDR3 sequence: CATTTQPLMSGELFF. The CDR3, as DNA: TGTGCCACCACGACACAGCCACTTATGTCCGGGGAGCTGTTTTTT.